What follows describes a single TCR beta chain. The sample comes from a study of blood T cell repertoires in COVID-19. Turning to the study itself: Acute and convalescent COVID-19 specimens originated in the United States, Italy and Spain. PBMCs, B-cell-depleted T cells, or T cells were the source of the cDNA or gDNA that made up the material.

Germline lookup yields CDR1 WNHNN and CDR2 SYGVQD (reference sequence). V shed 0 bases and J 2 bases; nucleotides not matched to a gene: 1. The CDR3 extends over 16 amino acids. Original processing methods: Amplification of reference gene primers was used by the study to estimate nucleated cell counts. Clones were read by immunoSEQ multiplex PCR, and TCRdb kept only the in-frame ones, dropping some. D and trimming were read from the DNA, whereas the V and J calls and clone size are those reported in that table. The sample contains roughly 70,000 clones, roughly 85% of which appear only once. The sequence derives from a woman aged 80 or older with acute or convalescent COVID-19. The specimen was peripheral blood. The rearrangement joins TRBV10-1 to TRBJ2-5; 12 nucleotides align to TRBD2. CDR3 sequence: CASSESTSGGQETQYF. The CDR3 DNA reads as TGCGCCAGCAGTGAGTCGACTAGCGGGGGTCAAGAGACCCAGTACTTC.